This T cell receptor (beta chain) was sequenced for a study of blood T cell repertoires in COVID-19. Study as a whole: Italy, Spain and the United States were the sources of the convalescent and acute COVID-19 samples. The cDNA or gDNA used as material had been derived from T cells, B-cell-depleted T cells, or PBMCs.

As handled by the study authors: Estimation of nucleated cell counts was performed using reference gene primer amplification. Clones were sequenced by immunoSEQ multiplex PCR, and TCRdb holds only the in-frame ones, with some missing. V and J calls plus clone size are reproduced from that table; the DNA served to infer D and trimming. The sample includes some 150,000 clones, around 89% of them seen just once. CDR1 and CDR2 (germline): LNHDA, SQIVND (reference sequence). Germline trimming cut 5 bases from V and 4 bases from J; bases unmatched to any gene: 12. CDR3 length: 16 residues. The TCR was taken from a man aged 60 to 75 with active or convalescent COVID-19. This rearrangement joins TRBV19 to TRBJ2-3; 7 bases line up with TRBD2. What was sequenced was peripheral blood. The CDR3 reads CASSPRFAREPDTQYF. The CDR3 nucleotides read TGTGCCAGTAGTCCCCGTTTTGCGCGGGAGCCAGATACGCAGTATTTT.